The clone carrying this T cell receptor beta chain was seen repeatedly, ten times or more. Its antigen remains unidentified. One entry per CDR3 protein, called by TCRdb with MiXCR from the 5' RACE reads. This sample has 200,000 to 250,000 distinct CDR3 sequences, with 6.9% found just once. This specimen comes from a study of T cells after yellow fever vaccination. Study-wide background: The authors prepared low-cell-number fractions using SMART-Seq v4 Ultra Low Input.

General study points: Weaker, the secondary response had a peak occurring faster, on day 5 versus 15.

The material was CD4+ T cells sorted from PBMCs, obtained 15 days after the yellow fever booster vaccination. The receptor was derived from a man in his thirties or forties who received the YFV17D yellow fever vaccine.

The CDR3 loop reads CASSNLAPTQYF. CDR3 bases: TGTGCCAGCAGCAACCTAGCCCCTACCCAGTACTTC. The chain has TRBV7-2 and TRBJ2-5, with a possible D match to TRBD2 (5 bases). The CDR3 runs to 12 residues. V was trimmed by 5 bases and J by 8 bases, leaving 12 bases between them. Per germline, CDR1 SGHTA and CDR2 FQGNSA.